The rows below give T cell receptor beta chains drawn from one sample of a study of identical twins. Using its own MiXCR run on the 5' RACE reads, TCRdb lists one record per CDR3 protein. The sample yields approximately 890,000 distinct CDR3 sequences, approximately 13% seen once. This sample also appeared in a second study, on yellow fever vaccine responses in identical twins.

The material sequenced was PBMCs. The receptors derive from a woman aged 18 to 35 in good health. CDR3s include the opening cysteine and the closing phenylalanine or tryptophan. The D gene is left open where the match is weak. Clone size is given for some rows only: seen once, a few or many times, or a class if the clone is expanded.

TRBV25-1	TRBJ1-3	TRBD1	.	TGTGCCAGCAGTGCGCGTACAGGGACAGCTTCTGGAAACACCATATATTTT	CASSARTGTASGNTIYF
TRBV25-1	TRBJ2-3	.	few	TGTGCCAGCAGTGGATATACGCAGTATTTT	CASSGYTQYF
TRBV6-1	TRBJ2-7	.	.	TGTGCCAGCAGTGAAGCGGGTCCAAGCTCCTACGAGCAGTACTTC	CASSEAGPSSYEQYF
TRBV6-1	TRBJ1-2	.	.	TGTGCCAGCAGTGCTCGCAGACAGGAGAACTATGGCTACACCTTC	CASSARRQENYGYTF
TRBV5-1	TRBJ2-2	TRBD1	few	TGCGCCAGCAGCTTGCTGGGACAGGGGCTCTCAAACACCGGGGAGCTGTTTTTT	CASSLLGQGLSNTGELFF
TRBV11-2	TRBJ2-2	.	few	TGTGCCAGCAGCTCGGGGGACGCGAACACCGGGGAGCTGTTTTTT	CASSSGDANTGELFF
TRBV12-3/TRBV12-4	TRBJ2-1	TRBD2	many	TGTGCCAGCAGTAGACTAGCGGCTTACAATGAGCAGTTCTTC	CASSRLAAYNEQFF
TRBV29-1	TRBJ1-1	.	few	TGCAGCGTCGCGGAGGGTTATGGCGCTGAAGCTTTCTTT	CSVAEGYGAEAFF
TRBV2	TRBJ1-6	.	few	TGTGCCAGCAAGGTAGATCGGTCCTATAATTCACCCCTCCACTTT	CASKVDRSYNSPLHF
TRBV3-1	TRBJ2-7	.	many	TGTGCCAGCAGCCAAGGCGGGACAGTATACGAGCAGTACTTC	CASSQGGTVYEQYF
TRBV10-3	TRBJ2-3	TRBD2	many	TGTGCCATCAGTGCCGTAACTAGCGGGAGGCCAGATACGCAGTATTTT	CAISAVTSGRPDTQYF
TRBV11-2	TRBJ1-1	.	few	TGTGCCAGCAGCCCCCCCTGGGGTAGGCTTACTGAAGCTTTCTTT	CASSPPWGRLTEAFF
TRBV10-1	TRBJ1-1	.	few	TGCGCCAGCAGTGAGCTGCAGGGCTCCTACACTGAAGCTTTCTTT	CASSELQGSYTEAFF
TRBV14	TRBJ2-3	.	few	TGTGCCAGCAGCCGGGGCGGCTTCCAGTATTTT	CASSRGGFQYF
TRBV20-1	TRBJ2-1	TRBD1	many	TGCAGTGCTAGAGATTGGGACAGGGGGGTCAATGAGCAGTTCTTC	CSARDWDRGVNEQFF
TRBV6-2/TRBV6-3	TRBJ2-1	.	.	TGTGCCAGCGAGATGGCGGGGGCCCCGTTTAATGAGCAGTTCTTC	CASEMAGAPFNEQFF
TRBV5-6	TRBJ2-1	TRBD2	.	TGTGCCAGCAGCGACGGACTAGCGAATGAGCAGTTCTTC	CASSDGLANEQFF
TRBV14	TRBJ2-1	TRBD2	.	TGTGCCAGCAGCCAGCTAGCGGGAGGCTCCGGTGAGCAGTTCTTC	CASSQLAGGSGEQFF
TRBV11-2	TRBJ1-6	.	.	TGTGCCAGCAGCGCCCGTGAGGTCGACTATAATTCACCCCTCCACTTT	CASSAREVDYNSPLHF
TRBV7-8	TRBJ1-1	.	few	TGTGCCAGCAGCTTACGAGTCGGACAGTATGAAGCTTTCTTT	CASSLRVGQYEAFF
TRBV29-1	TRBJ2-7	TRBD1	few	TGCAGCGTTGAGACCGGGACAGGGGCGGGCGAGCAGTACTTC	CSVETGTGAGEQYF
TRBV2	TRBJ1-1	TRBD1	.	TGTGCCAGCAGTGTGGGACAGGGGGTCACTGAAGCTTTCTTT	CASSVGQGVTEAFF
TRBV7-9	TRBJ2-4	TRBD1	few	TGTGCCAGCAGCTCAGGGGGCAAGCTTGACAAAAACATTCAGTACTTC	CASSSGGKLDKNIQYF
TRBV29-1	TRBJ2-7	TRBD1	few	TGCAGCGTAAGTCTTTTCTTTACAGGGGAGAAAGCCTACGAGCAGTACTTC	CSVSLFFTGEKAYEQYF
TRBV6-1	TRBJ1-2	.	.	TGTGCCAGCGGCCGAGGCCGGGGGCCCTATGGCTACACCTTC	CASGRGRGPYGYTF
TRBV24-1	TRBJ2-5	TRBD2	.	TGTGCCACCAGTGATAGACTAGCGGGAGGTGCGGAGACCCAGTACTTC	CATSDRLAGGAETQYF
TRBV2	TRBJ2-1	.	few	TGTGCCAGCACCCCGGACAGCAATGAGCAGTTCTTC	CASTPDSNEQFF
TRBV7-9	TRBJ1-2	TRBD1	few	TGTGCCAGCAGCTTTTCATTGGACAGGGTTAACTATGGCTACACCTTC	CASSFSLDRVNYGYTF
TRBV11-2	TRBJ2-5	TRBD2	few	TGTGCCAGCAGCTCGGGACTAGCGGACCAAGAGACCCAGTACTTC	CASSSGLADQETQYF
TRBV6-1	TRBJ2-4	.	.	TGTGCCAGCAGTAAACTCAGACAGCCGGGAAAAAACATTCAGTACTTC	CASSKLRQPGKNIQYF
TRBV10-2	TRBJ1-5	.	.	TGCGCCAGCAGTGAACGACAGGCTAATCAGCCCCAGCATTTT	CASSERQANQPQHF
TRBV20-1	TRBJ1-3	.	few	TGCAGTGCTATGGGGACCGACTCTGGAAACACCATATATTTT	CSAMGTDSGNTIYF
TRBV29-1	TRBJ1-2	.	few	TGCAGCGTTGAAGATAGAGGTGCCCAGAGAAGCTACACCTTC	CSVEDRGAQRSYTF
TRBV20-1	TRBJ2-2	.	few	TGCAGGCCTGCCCGGGACCGCGACGGGGAGCTGTTTTTT	CRPARDRDGELFF
TRBV12-3/TRBV12-4	TRBJ2-1	TRBD2	few	TGTGCCAGCAGTCCGACTAGCGGGGGGCGGGCTGATGAGCAGTTCTTC	CASSPTSGGRADEQFF
TRBV12-3/TRBV12-4	TRBJ2-6	.	many	TGTGCCAGCAGATCCACAGAGTCTGGGGCCAACGTCCTGACTTTC	CASRSTESGANVLTF
TRBV29-1	TRBJ1-1	.	many	TGCAGCGTTTTCGGGGGCTGGAACACTGAAGCTTTCTTT	CSVFGGWNTEAFF
TRBV10-3	TRBJ2-1	.	few	TGTGCCATCAGTGAGTCGACCAGCGGGTACGAGCAGTTCTTC	CAISESTSGYEQFF
TRBV20-1	TRBJ2-5	TRBD2	few	TGCAGTGCTAGAGATCCTAGCGGGGGGGCTCGGGAGACCCAGTACTTC	CSARDPSGGARETQYF
TRBV20-1	TRBJ2-3	TRBD2	.	TGCAGTGCCCGCGGGGGGGTGGCTTACACAGATACGCAGTATTTT	CSARGGVAYTDTQYF
TRBV28	TRBJ1-4	TRBD1	few	TGTGCCAGCAGTGATGGCAGGGGGGTCGAAAAACTGTTTTTT	CASSDGRGVEKLFF
TRBV7-6	TRBJ2-2	TRBD2	.	TGTGCCAGCAGCCCAGGGACTAGTAGTCACACCGGGGAGCTGTTTTTT	CASSPGTSSHTGELFF
TRBV2	TRBJ2-3	TRBD2	.	TGTGCCAGCAGTGAACCCACTAGCGGAGGGCGGAGCACAGATACGCAGTATTTT	CASSEPTSGGRSTDTQYF
TRBV12-3/TRBV12-4	TRBJ2-2	TRBD1	.	TGTGCCAGCAGTTTTGGGACAGGGAGCACCGGGGGGCTGTTTTTT	CASSFGTGSTGGLFF
TRBV6-5	TRBJ2-1	.	many	TGTGCCAGCAGTTACTCGAAAGTAAGGGGGGCCAATGAGCAGTTCTTC	CASSYSKVRGANEQFF
TRBV7-9	TRBJ2-1	.	.	TGTGCCAGCAGCTTACAGGGTCGGAGGGGGGGCGATGAGCAGTTCTTC	CASSLQGRRGGDEQFF
TRBV6-5	TRBJ2-1	TRBD1	.	TGTGCCAGCAGTTCCCGGGGACAGGGGGTTTACAATGAGCAGTTCTTC	CASSSRGQGVYNEQFF
TRBV2	TRBJ1-5	.	.	TGTGCCAGCAGTGGCGGCTATAGCAATCAGCCCCAGCATTTT	CASSGGYSNQPQHF
TRBV6-2/TRBV6-3	TRBJ1-6	.	many	TGTGCCAGCAGTTACGAGTTTTCACCCCTCCACTTT	CASSYEFSPLHF
TRBV5-1	TRBJ2-4	TRBD1	.	TGCGCCAGCAGCTCAGACAGGGTACCAAACATTCAGTACTTC	CASSSDRVPNIQYF
TRBV7-2	TRBJ2-1	.	.	TGTGCCAGCAGCTTAGCGCAGAATCCCCCCCGAAATGAGCAGTTCTTC	CASSLAQNPPRNEQFF
TRBV28	TRBJ1-6	.	.	TGTGCCAGCAGTTCCCCTGTAGCCAATTCACCCCTCCACTTT	CASSSPVANSPLHF